This T cell receptor (beta chain) was sequenced for a study of T cell responses to AZD1222 COVID-19 vaccine. Study results and limitations: Unmutated variant regions are reportedly targeted by nearly half of spike-specific TCRs.

Produced via immunoSEQ multiplex PCR; TCRdb's table is partial and in-frame only. This sample yields 150,000 to 200,000 clones, of which about 86% are seen a single time; 11% belongs to the top ten. The length of the CDR3 is 13 residues. Trimming shortened V by 5 bases and J by 8 bases, and 14 bases separated the two germline ends. The germline V gene encodes CDR1 SGHNT and CDR2 YYREEE (reference sequence). In regard to this clone: What it recognizes is unknown.

Second-dose intervals near 4 or 12 weeks were combined. The origin of this receptor is an adult who received the AZD1222 COVID-19 vaccine. V gene TRBV5-4 combines with J gene TRBJ1-5; D is unclear. The sequencing used peripheral blood, collected 28 days after the second AZD1222 dose. Here the CDR3 reads CASSTGPREPQHF. The CDR3 DNA sequence: TGTGCCAGCAGTACCGGCCCCCGTGAGCCCCAGCATTTT. Supplemented by reference TRBV5-4 and TRBJ1-5, the full variable domain reads ETGVTQSPTHLIKTRGQQVTLRCSSQSGHNTVSWYQQALGQGPQFIFQYYREEENGRGNFPPRFSGLQFPNYSSELNVNALELDDSALYLCASSTGPREPQHFGDGTRLSIL.